Listed below are T cell receptor beta chains from one sample, sequenced in a study of beta chain features in type 1 diabetes. The repertoire was sequenced with immunoSEQ multiplex PCR; TCRdb's copy has only in-frame clones and lacks some. The sample carries 350,000 to 400,000 clones, about 14% recorded once. The sample consisted of naive CD4+ T cells from blood. The receptors were gathered from a woman between 18 and 29 years old in good health. The CDR3 runs from the conserved cysteine through the conserved F or W. The order of the fields is V gene, D gene, J gene, clone size, CDR3 length, CDR3 protein, CDR3 DNA. The D gene is left open where the match is weak. Some rows mark clone size as missing; the rest say once, few, many or name a class of expanded clone.

>TRBV7-9|-|TRBJ2-3|-|13
CASSLMATDTQYF
TGTGCCAGCAGCTTGATGGCAACAGATACGCAGTATTTT
>TRBV7-9|TRBD1|TRBJ1-1|few|16
CASSLMGQGAYTEAFF
TGTGCCAGCAGCTTAATGGGACAGGGGGCTTACACTGAAGCTTTCTTT
>TRBV28|-|TRBJ2-3|few|15
CASTAGGRGTDTQYF
TGTGCCAGCACCGCCGGGGGAAGGGGCACAGATACGCAGTATTTT
>TRBV2|TRBD1|TRBJ2-3|few|15
CASSEHRGPSDTQYF
TGTGCCAGCAGTGAACACAGGGGACCCTCAGATACGCAGTATTTT
>TRBV18|-|TRBJ2-1|-|12
CASSPLENEQFF
TGTGCCAGCTCACCACTAGAGAATGAGCAGTTCTTC
>TRBV6-4|TRBD2|TRBJ2-1|few|14
CASSKTSGSNEQFF
TGTGCCAGCAGTAAAACTAGCGGGAGCAATGAGCAGTTCTTC
>TRBV5-4|-|TRBJ2-7|-|13
CASSPKAGDEQYF
TGTGCCAGCAGCCCCAAGGCCGGGGACGAGCAGTACTTC
>TRBV28|-|TRBJ2-5|few|14
CASSPRRGKETQYF
TGTGCCAGCAGCCCCCGGCGGGGCAAAGAGACCCAGTACTTC
>TRBV30|-|TRBJ1-1|-|13
CAWSWQGNTEAFF
TGTGCCTGGAGTTGGCAGGGGAACACTGAAGCTTTCTTT
>TRBV5-1|-|TRBJ2-5|-|14
CASSPQGSRETQYF
TGCGCCAGCAGCCCACAGGGTTCGAGGGAGACCCAGTACTTC
>TRBV28|TRBD1|TRBJ1-2|-|13
CASTGQGPVGYTF
TGTGCCAGCACCGGACAGGGCCCTGTGGGCTACACCTTC